What follows are 28 T cell receptor beta chains derived from one specimen sequenced in a study of T-cell memory formation after mild COVID-19. One entry per CDR3 protein, called by TCRdb with MiXCR from the 5' RACE reads. The table lists fewer than 600,000 distinct CDR3 sequences, less than 25% of them singletons, with under 8.5% in the top ten. Input material: PBMCs or a T cell subset sorted from them (not recorded which). These receptors all stem from an adult woman who had mild COVID-19 (a few samples of this study predate the infection). Cell type and time point are not known.

The chain links TRBV5-1 to TRBJ2-5, with TRBD1 matching over 8 bases. Germline assignment: CDR1 SGHRS and CDR2 YFSETQ. Trimming took 3 bases from V and 5 from J; bases not matched to a gene: 6. The CDR3 loop spans 14 amino acids. The CDR3 loop reads CASSYDRGVETQYF. For the CDR3, the DNA is TGCGCCAGCAGCTACGACAGGGGCGTCGAGACCCAGTACTTC.

There are a few counts of this clonotype. This sequence joins TRBV20-1 and TRBJ1-2; possible D gene TRBD1, 6 bases. The V end lost 2 bases, the J end lost 4 bases, and 20 bases lay between the germline ends. The CDR3 has 16 amino acids. The germline V gene has CDR1 DFQATT and CDR2 SNEGSKA (reference sequence). The CDR3, as DNA: TGCAGTGCTAGACTCCGAGTACAGGGCGGGGGCTATGGCTACACCTTC. Protein product: CSARLRVQGGGYGYTF.

This clonotype was counted a few times. V is TRBV11-2 and J is TRBJ2-3; maybe TRBD1 (5 bases). This CDR3 is 15 amino acids long. The germline V and J ends were trimmed by 0 bases and 7 bases, with 14 bases remaining between them. Per germline, CDR1 SGHAT and CDR2 FQNNGV. CDR3 DNA sequence: TGTGCCAGCAGCTTAGATAGGGGCCTTCGCCATACGCAGTATTTT. Its translation: CASSLDRGLRHTQYF.

V is TRBV10-3 and J is TRBJ1-1; 8 nucleotides line up with TRBD1. CDR1 ENHRY and CDR2 SYGVKD come from the germline V gene. This CDR3 region has 15 residues. V trimming: 4 bases; J trimming: 3 bases; junction bases outside the gene matches: 7. The CDR3 nucleotides read TGTGCCATCAGTGCATCCACAGGGGGGGACACTGAAGCTTTCTTT. Encoded protein: CAISASTGGDTEAFF.

The V gene is TRBV29-1, the J gene TRBJ1-2; D ambiguous. CDR1 is SQVTM and CDR2 is ANQGSEA in the germline V gene. The CDR3 extends over 13 amino acids. The ends were cut back, 7 bases at V and 3 bases at J, with 15 bases in the middle. The CDR3 nucleotides are TGCAGCGCCCTAGACGGGGAAGACTATGGCTACACCTTC. It is translated as CSALDGEDYGYTF.

The gene calls are TRBV7-6 and TRBJ2-1; D possibly corresponds to TRBD2 (6 bases). V was pared by 0 bases and J by 3 bases, with 18 bases between. CDR1 SGHVS and CDR2 FNYEAQ come from the germline V gene. The CDR3 has 18 amino acids. The CDR3 is CASSLARKRRAVYNEQFF. For the CDR3, the DNA is TGTGCCAGCAGCTTAGCTAGAAAGCGGAGGGCAGTCTACAATGAGCAGTTCTTC.

The chain is built from TRBV12-3 or TRBV12-4 and TRBJ2-7; TRBD1 is a possible D gene (6 bases). The CDR3 covers 11 residues. V was pared by 6 bases and J by 5 bases, with 8 bases between. For the CDR3, the DNA is TGTGCCAGCAGGGGGGCAGACGAGCAGTACTTC. It encodes CASRGADEQYF.

The J gene is TRBJ2-7, the V gene TRBV14; 8 bases align to TRBD2. Germline trimming cut 4 bases from V and 3 bases from J; bases unmatched to any gene: 8. The CDR3 is 15 residues long. The germline V gene encodes CDR1 SGHDN and CDR2 FVKESK. CDR3 loop: CASSLRLASYYEQYF. CDR3 coding DNA: TGTGCCAGCAGCCTCCGACTAGCGAGCTACTACGAGCAGTACTTC.

The chain recombines TRBV12-3 or TRBV12-4 with TRBJ2-5, with 7 bases matching TRBD1. The trim removed 7 bases at V and 1 base at J, leaving 3 bases unmatched. The CDR3 spans 13 residues. The CDR3 here is CASNRGRQETQYF. The DNA of the CDR3 is TGTGCCAGCAACAGGGGTCGCCAAGAGACCCAGTACTTC.

A few counts support this clonotype. This chain connects TRBV29-1 to TRBJ2-2; D is possibly TRBD2 (5 bases). This CDR3 spans 15 amino acids. The V end lost 1 base, the J end lost 4 bases, and 13 bases lay between the germline ends. Germline V gene lookup returns CDR1 SQVTM and CDR2 ANQGSEA. The CDR3 nucleotides are TGCAGCGTTGAAGTGGCTAGCCGCCCCACCGGGGAGCTGTTTTTT. Residues: CSVEVASRPTGELFF.

The gene calls are TRBV18 and TRBJ1-1; maybe TRBD1 (5 bases). From germline, CDR1 is KGHSH and CDR2 LQKENI. This CDR3 spans 15 amino acids. Trimming stripped 6 bases from V and 2 bases from J, with 16 bases between. The CDR3 here is CASSPQGRGNTEAFF. CDR3 DNA: TGTGCCAGCTCCCCTCAGGGAAGGGGCAACACTGAAGCTTTCTTT.

This chain joins TRBV20-1 and TRBJ2-2, with 7 bases that match TRBD1. Germline CDR1 DFQATT, CDR2 SNEGSKA (reference sequence). Trimming at V came to 5 bases and at J to 2 bases, leaving 8 bases not matched to a gene. The CDR3 length is 15 residues. The CDR3 sequence is CSAGSWDRNTGELFF. The CDR3 DNA sequence: TGCAGTGCTGGGTCTTGGGACAGAAACACCGGGGAGCTGTTTTTT.

This clonotype has more than one count but fewer than ten. The chain recombines TRBV7-9 with TRBJ1-1; D gene ambiguous. CDR3 length: 14 amino acids. V lost 1 base and J lost 8, with 14 bases in between. In germline, CDR1 is SEHNR, CDR2 FQNEAQ (reference sequence). The CDR3: CASSLVKAFTEAFF. Written as DNA, the CDR3 is TGTGCCAGCAGCTTAGTGAAGGCCTTCACCGAAGCTTTCTTT.

This clonotype was picked up one time. The chain couples TRBV9 to TRBJ1-2; a weak D match, TRBD1 (6 bases). The CDR3 covers 13 residues. Germline V gene sequence: CDR1 SGDLS, CDR2 YYNGEE. Trimming removed 4 bases at V and 7 bases at J, with 14 bases between. This CDR3 reads CASSPTQGGGYTF. In DNA, the CDR3 is TGTGCCAGCAGCCCGACACAGGGCGGTGGCTACACCTTC.

This chain connects TRBV14 to TRBJ1-1, with 10 bases fitting TRBD1. The CDR3 contains 15 residues. The V segment lost 1 base and the J segment 11 bases; nucleotides outside the gene matches: 10. The germline CDR1 and CDR2 sequences are SGHDN and FVKESK. DNA of the CDR3: TGTGCCAGCAGCCAAGTGGACAGGGGGAGGAAAATGGCTTTCTTT. This translates into CASSQVDRGRKMAFF.

The chain is built from TRBV24-1 and TRBJ2-2, with TRBD1 matching over 9 bases. The junction had 7 bases not matched to a gene; V was cut back by 3 bases and J by 0 bases. The CDR3 loop spans 18 amino acids. Germline CDR1 and CDR2: KGHDR and SFDVKD. The CDR3 spells CATSDLWTGAANTGELFF. CDR3 DNA sequence: TGTGCCACCAGTGATCTCTGGACAGGGGCCGCGAACACCGGGGAGCTGTTTTTT.

Only a few counts were recorded for this clonotype. The V gene is TRBV4-2, the J gene TRBJ2-7; tentatively, D is TRBD1 (6 bases). CDR3 length: 15 amino acids. V lost 1 base and J lost 4, with 14 bases in between. CDR1 and CDR2 (germline): LGHNA, YNFKEQ. The CDR3 DNA is TGTGCCAGCAGCCAAGCCCGGGACACCTATTACGAGCAGTACTTC. The encoded protein is CASSQARDTYYEQYF.

This chain connects TRBV5-1 to TRBJ2-2; D is ambiguous. Trimming left V 5 bases short and J 1 base short, with 9 bases between. Germline assignment: CDR1 SGHRS and CDR2 YFSETQ. CDR3 length: 14 amino acids. CDR3 DNA sequence: TGCGCCAGCAGATCTACTATGAACACCGGGGAGCTGTTTTTT. As protein: CASRSTMNTGELFF.

The V call is TRBV6-5, the J call TRBJ2-1, with a tentative D call TRBD1 (7 bases). Germline values: CDR1 MNHEY, CDR2 SVGAGI. V lost 5 bases and J 5 bases, leaving 13 bases between the germline ends. The CDR3 is 14 residues long. The DNA for the CDR3 is TGTGCCAGCAGTGCCGACAGGGAGGACAATGAGCAGTTCTTC. Its protein product is CASSADREDNEQFF.

The chain couples TRBV19 to TRBJ2-1; TRBD2 matches at 12 bases. The CDR3 is 16 amino acids. Germline V gives CDR1 LNHDA, CDR2 SQIVND (reference sequence). V dropped 3 bases and J dropped 2; count of bases not matched to a gene: 2. The chain's CDR3 is CASSISSGRAYNEQFF. The CDR3 nucleotides read TGTGCCAGTAGTATTTCTAGCGGGAGGGCCTACAATGAGCAGTTCTTC.

The V call is TRBV12-3 or TRBV12-4, the J call TRBJ2-2, with D perhaps matching TRBD1 (6 bases). The V end was cut by 5 bases, the J end by 0 bases, with 13 bases between. The CDR3 extends over 16 amino acids. This CDR3 is CASSLTTGTNTGELFF. CDR3 nucleotides: TGTGCCAGCAGTCTTACGACAGGAACGAACACCGGGGAGCTGTTTTTT.

This clonotype was found a few times. The chain joins TRBV10-3 to TRBJ2-7; D not resolved. The V end was cut by 3 bases, the J end by 1 base, with 10 bases between. There are 14 residues in the CDR3. Germline CDR1 ENHRY, CDR2 SYGVKD. CDR3 in DNA: TGTGCCATCAGTGACCTAACCTCGTCCTACGAGCAGTACTTC. This codes for CAISDLTSSYEQYF.

The J gene is TRBJ1-2, the V gene TRBV4-1; 8 nucleotides match TRBD1. Germline V gene sequence: CDR1 MGHRA, CDR2 YSYEKL. There are 16 residues in the CDR3. J lost 0 bases, V lost 4 bases, and 7 bases had no gene match. CDR3 sequence (DNA): TGCGCCAGCAGCCGCCCCGGGACAGGTTCTAACTATGGCTACACCTTC. Amino acid sequence: CASSRPGTGSNYGYTF.

This clonotype was detected only a few times. The chain combines TRBV20-1 with TRBJ2-7; 10 nucleotides match TRBD2. CDR3 size: 18 residues. From germline, CDR1 is DFQATT and CDR2 SNEGSKA (reference sequence). Germline trimming cut 3 bases from V and 5 bases from J; bases unmatched to any gene: 19. CDR3 amino acids: CSASSSGRGRTRLNEQYF. In nucleotides, the CDR3 is TGCAGTGCTAGTTCTAGCGGGAGAGGCAGGACCCGCCTTAACGAGCAGTACTTC.

The rearrangement uses TRBV7-6 and TRBJ2-1; D remains unclear. CDR1 is SGHVS, CDR2 FNYEAQ, per germline. This CDR3 has 20 residues. Deletions cut 4 bases from V and 0 bases from J, with 25 bases between. This CDR3 reads CASSSYRIGEVGDSYNEQFF. The CDR3 DNA follows: TGTGCCAGCAGCTCCTACCGGATTGGGGAAGTTGGGGACTCCTACAATGAGCAGTTCTTC.

This clonotype appeared many times. This chain links TRBV7-9 with TRBJ1-5; D is undetermined. The CDR3 runs to 13 residues. Trimming pared 3 bases from V and 4 bases from J, leaving 7 bases between. Germline V gene data show CDR1 as SEHNR and CDR2 as FQNEAQ (reference sequence). The CDR3: CASSFGENQPQHF. CDR3 DNA sequence: TGTGCCAGCAGCTTTGGAGAAAATCAGCCCCAGCATTTT.

There are a few counts of this clonotype. V gene TRBV4-3 combines with J gene TRBJ2-1, with 8 bases identical to TRBD1. Germline V CDR1 and CDR2: LGHNA, YSLEER. This CDR3 is built from 16 residues. V lost 3 bases to trimming and J lost 0 bases; unmatched junction nucleotides: 4. The CDR3 nucleotides read TGCGCCAGCAGCCATACAACAGGGGGCTCCTACAATGAGCAGTTCTTC. Translated, it gives CASSHTTGGSYNEQFF.

This clonotype occurred a few times. V usage is TRBV5-1 and J usage is TRBJ1-5; TRBD1 aligns across 8 bases. Trimming removed 0 bases from V and 7 bases from J; junction bases left unmatched: 9. The CDR3 runs to 16 residues. The germline V gene encodes CDR1 SGHRS and CDR2 YFSETQ. DNA of the CDR3: TGCGCCAGCAGCTTGGCCGGGCCAGGGGGCGGACAGCCCCAGCATTTT. Translation: CASSLAGPGGGQPQHF.